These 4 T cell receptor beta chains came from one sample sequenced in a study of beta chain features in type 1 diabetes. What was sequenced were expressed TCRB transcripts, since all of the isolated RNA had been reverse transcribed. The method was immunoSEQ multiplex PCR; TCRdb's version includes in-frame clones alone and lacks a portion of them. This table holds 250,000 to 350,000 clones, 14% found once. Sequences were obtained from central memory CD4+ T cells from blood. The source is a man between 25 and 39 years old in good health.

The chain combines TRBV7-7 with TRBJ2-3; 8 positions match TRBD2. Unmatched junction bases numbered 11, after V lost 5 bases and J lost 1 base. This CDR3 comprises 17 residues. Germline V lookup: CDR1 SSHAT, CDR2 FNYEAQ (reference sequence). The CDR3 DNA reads TGTGCCAGCAGCCTGATTCGTGCGGGAGGCGGCACAGATACGCAGTATTTT. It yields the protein CASSLIRAGGGTDTQYF.

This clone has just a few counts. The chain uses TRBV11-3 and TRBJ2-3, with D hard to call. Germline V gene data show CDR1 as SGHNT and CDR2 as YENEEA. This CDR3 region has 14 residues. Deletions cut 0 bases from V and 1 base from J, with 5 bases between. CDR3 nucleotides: TGTGCCAGCAGCTTAGAGCTCGGCACAGATACGCAGTATTTT. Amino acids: CASSLELGTDTQYF.

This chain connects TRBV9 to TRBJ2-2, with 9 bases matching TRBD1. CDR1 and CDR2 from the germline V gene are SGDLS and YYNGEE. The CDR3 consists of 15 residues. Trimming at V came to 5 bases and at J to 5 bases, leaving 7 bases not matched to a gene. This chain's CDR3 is CASRLDRGDTGELFF. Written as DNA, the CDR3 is TGTGCCAGCAGGTTGGACAGGGGAGATACCGGGGAGCTGTTTTTT.

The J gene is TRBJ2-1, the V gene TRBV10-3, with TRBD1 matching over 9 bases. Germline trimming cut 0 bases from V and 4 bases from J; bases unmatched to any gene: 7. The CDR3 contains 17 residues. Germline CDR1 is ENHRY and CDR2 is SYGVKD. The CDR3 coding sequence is TGTGCCATCAGTGAGTCATCAGGGACAGGGTCTTACAATGAGCAGTTCTTC. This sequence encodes CAISESSGTGSYNEQFF.